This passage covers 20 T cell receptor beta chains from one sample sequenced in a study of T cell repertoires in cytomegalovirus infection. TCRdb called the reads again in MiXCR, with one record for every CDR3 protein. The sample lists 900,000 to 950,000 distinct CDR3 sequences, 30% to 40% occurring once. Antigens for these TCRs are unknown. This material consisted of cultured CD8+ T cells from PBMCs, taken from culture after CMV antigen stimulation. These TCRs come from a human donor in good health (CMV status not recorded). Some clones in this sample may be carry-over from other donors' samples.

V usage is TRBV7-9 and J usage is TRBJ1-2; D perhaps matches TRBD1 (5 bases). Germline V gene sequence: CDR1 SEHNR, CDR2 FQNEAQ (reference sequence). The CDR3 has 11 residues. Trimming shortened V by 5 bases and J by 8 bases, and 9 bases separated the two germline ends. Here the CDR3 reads CASSGGEGYTF. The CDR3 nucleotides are TGTGCCAGCAGCGGGGGTGAGGGCTACACCTTC.

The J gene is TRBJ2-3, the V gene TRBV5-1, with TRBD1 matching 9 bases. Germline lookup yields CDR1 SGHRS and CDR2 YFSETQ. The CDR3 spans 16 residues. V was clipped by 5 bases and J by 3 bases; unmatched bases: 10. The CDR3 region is CASSPGQGGGTDTQYF. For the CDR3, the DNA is TGCGCCAGCAGTCCGGGACAGGGCGGGGGTACAGATACGCAGTATTTT. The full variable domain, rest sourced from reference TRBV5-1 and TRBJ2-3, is KAGVTQTPRYLIKTRGQQVTLSCSPISGHRSVSWYQQTPGQGLQFLFEYFSETQRNKGNFPGRFSGRQFSNSRSEMNVSTLELGDSALYLCASSPGQGGGTDTQYFGPGTRLTVL.

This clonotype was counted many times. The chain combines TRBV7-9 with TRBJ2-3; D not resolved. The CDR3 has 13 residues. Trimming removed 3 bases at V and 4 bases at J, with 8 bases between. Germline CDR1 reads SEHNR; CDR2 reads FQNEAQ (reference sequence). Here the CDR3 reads CASSFRRSDTQYF. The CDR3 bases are TGTGCCAGCAGCTTCAGAAGGTCAGATACGCAGTATTTT.

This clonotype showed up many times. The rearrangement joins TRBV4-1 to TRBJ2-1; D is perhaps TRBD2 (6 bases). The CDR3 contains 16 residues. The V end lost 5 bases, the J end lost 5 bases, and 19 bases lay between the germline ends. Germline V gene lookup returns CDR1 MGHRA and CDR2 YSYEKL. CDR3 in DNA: TGCGCCAGCAGCGTTACGATAAGGACTACCGACAATGAGCAGTTCTTC. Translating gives CASSVTIRTTDNEQFF.

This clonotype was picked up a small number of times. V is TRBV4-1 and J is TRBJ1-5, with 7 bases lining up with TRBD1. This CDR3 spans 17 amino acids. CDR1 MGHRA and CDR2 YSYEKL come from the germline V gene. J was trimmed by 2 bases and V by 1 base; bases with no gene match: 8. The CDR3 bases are TGCGCCAGCAGCCAAGGGGAAGGCAGGGGGGGCAATCAGCCCCAGCATTTT. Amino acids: CASSQGEGRGGNQPQHF.

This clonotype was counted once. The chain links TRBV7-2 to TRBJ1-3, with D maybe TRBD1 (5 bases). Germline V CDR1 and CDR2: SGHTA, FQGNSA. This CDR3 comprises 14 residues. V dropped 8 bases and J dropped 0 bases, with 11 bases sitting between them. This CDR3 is CASGGPDSGNTIYF. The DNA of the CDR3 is TGTGCCAGCGGGGGACCTGACTCTGGAAACACCATATATTTT.

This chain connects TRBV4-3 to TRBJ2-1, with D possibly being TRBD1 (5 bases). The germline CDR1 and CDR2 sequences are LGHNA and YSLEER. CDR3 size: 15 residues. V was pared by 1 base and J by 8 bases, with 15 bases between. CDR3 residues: CASSQVIPGRDEQFF. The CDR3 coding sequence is TGCGCCAGCAGCCAAGTTATACCGGGCAGGGATGAGCAGTTCTTC.

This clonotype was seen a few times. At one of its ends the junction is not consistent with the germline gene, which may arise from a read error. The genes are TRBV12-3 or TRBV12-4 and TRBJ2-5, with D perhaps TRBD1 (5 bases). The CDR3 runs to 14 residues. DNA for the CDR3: TGTGCCACCAGTAGCAAGGGGTGGGGAGAGACCCAGTACTTC. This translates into CATSSKGWGETQYF.

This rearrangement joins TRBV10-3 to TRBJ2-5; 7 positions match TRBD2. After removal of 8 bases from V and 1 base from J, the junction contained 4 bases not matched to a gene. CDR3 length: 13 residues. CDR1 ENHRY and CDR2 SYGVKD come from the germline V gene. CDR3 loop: CAIGPSGQETQYF. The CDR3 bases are TGTGCCATCGGGCCTAGCGGCCAAGAGACCCAGTACTTC.

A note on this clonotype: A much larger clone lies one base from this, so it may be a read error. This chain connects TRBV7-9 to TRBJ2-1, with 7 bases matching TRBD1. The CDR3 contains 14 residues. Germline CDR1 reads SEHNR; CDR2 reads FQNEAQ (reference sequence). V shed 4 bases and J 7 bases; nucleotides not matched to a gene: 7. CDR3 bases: TGTGCCAGCAGCTCGGGACAGTGGGCAAATGAGCAGTTCTTC. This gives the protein CASSSGQWANEQFF.

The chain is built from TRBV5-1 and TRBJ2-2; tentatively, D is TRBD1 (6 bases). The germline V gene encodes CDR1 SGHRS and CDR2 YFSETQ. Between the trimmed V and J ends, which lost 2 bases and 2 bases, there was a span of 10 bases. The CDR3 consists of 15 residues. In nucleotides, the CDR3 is TGCGCCAGCAGCTTTCGACAGGCAAACACCGGGGAGCTGTTTTTT. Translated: CASSFRQANTGELFF.

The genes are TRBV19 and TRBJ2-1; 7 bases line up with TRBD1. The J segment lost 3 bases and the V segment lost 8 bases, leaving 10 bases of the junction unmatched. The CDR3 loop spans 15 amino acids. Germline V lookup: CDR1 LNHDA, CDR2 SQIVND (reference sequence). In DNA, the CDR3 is TGTGCCAGTCGGAGCCGGGACAGCGTCTACAATGAGCAGTTCTTC. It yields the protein CASRSRDSVYNEQFF.

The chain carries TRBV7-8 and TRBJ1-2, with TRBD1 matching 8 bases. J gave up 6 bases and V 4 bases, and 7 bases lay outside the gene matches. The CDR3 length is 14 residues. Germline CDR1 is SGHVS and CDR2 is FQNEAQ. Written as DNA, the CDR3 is TGTGCCAGCAGCTCAGCCGGGACAGGCGATGGCTACACCTTC. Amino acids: CASSSAGTGDGYTF.

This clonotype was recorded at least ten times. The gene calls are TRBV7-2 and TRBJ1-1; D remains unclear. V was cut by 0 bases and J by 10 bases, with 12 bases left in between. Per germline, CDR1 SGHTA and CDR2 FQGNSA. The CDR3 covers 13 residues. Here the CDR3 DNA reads TGTGCCAGCAGCTTAGCGCCGGGTGTCGGAGCTTTCTTT. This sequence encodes CASSLAPGVGAFF.

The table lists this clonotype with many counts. The CDR3 loop reads CASNQVYPGYTF. The CDR3 bases are TGTGCCAGCAACCAGGTTTACCCTGGCTACACCTTC. V gene TRBV7-2 combines with J gene TRBJ1-2; D gene unclear. The germline gives CDR1 SGHTA, CDR2 FQGNSA. V was trimmed by 7 bases and J by 7 bases, leaving 13 bases between them. The CDR3 loop spans 12 amino acids.

The DNA of the CDR3 is TGTGCCAGCAGCACAACCGGGGCCAAGAGTGCCCTCCACTTT. Amino acid sequence: CASSTTGAKSALHF. The V and J genes are TRBV7-6 and TRBJ1-6; D might be TRBD1 (5 bases). Trimming removed 5 bases at V and 14 bases at J, with 19 bases between. Germline CDR1 is SGHVS and CDR2 is FNYEAQ. The CDR3 loop spans 14 amino acids.

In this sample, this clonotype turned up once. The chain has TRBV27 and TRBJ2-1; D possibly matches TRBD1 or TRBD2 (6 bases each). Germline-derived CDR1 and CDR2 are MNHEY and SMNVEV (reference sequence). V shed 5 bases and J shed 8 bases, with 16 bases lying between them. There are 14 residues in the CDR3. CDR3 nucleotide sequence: TGTGCCAGCAGTCCCTCCGGGGGCCGCCATGAGCAGTTCTTC. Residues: CASSPSGGRHEQFF.

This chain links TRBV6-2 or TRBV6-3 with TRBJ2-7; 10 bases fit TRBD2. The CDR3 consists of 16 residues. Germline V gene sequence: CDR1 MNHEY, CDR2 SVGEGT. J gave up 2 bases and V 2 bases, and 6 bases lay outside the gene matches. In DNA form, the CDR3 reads TGTGCCAGCAGTTACCACAAAGCGGGGGGGCCCTACGAGCAGTACGTC. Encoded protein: CASSYHKAGGPYEQYV.

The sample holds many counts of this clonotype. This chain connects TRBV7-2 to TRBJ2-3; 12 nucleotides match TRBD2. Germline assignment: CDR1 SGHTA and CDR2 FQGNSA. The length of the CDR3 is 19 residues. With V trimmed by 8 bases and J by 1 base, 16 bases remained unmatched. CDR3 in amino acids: CASRRTSGALPRGTDTQYF. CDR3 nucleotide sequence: TGTGCCAGCCGCCGGACTAGCGGGGCGCTCCCCCGGGGCACAGATACGCAGTATTTT. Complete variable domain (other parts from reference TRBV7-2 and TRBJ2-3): GAGVSQSPSNKVTEKGKDVELRCDPISGHTALYWYRQSLGQGLEFLIYFQGNSAPDKSGLPSDRFSAERTGGSVSTLTIQRTQQEDSAVYLCASRRTSGALPRGTDTQYFGPGTRLTVL.

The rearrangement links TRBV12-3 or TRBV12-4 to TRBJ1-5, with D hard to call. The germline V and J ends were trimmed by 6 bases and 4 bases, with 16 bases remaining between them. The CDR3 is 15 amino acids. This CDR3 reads CASRSPGPANQPQHF. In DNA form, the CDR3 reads TGTGCCAGCAGGAGTCCGGGTCCTGCGAATCAGCCCCAGCATTTT.